This T cell receptor beta chain was observed in a study of T cell responses to AZD1222 COVID-19 vaccine. Only in-frame clones appear in the TCRdb table, and some are missing; sequencing was by immunoSEQ multiplex PCR. Of 77,000 or so clones listed, approximately 88% are singletons. V lost 1 base and J lost 0, with 10 bases in between. Per germline, CDR1 GTSNPN and CDR2 SVGIG (reference sequence). The CDR3 has 15 residues. A single count supports this clone. The V gene is TRBV30, the J gene TRBJ1-3; possible D gene TRBD1, 6 bases. The receptor's source is an adult in good health. The sequencing used peripheral blood, collected on day 0 of AZD1222 vaccination. The CDR3 sequence is CAWSGGHFSGNTIYF. The CDR3 nucleotides read TGTGCCTGGAGTGGGGGACACTTCTCTGGAAACACCATATATTTT.